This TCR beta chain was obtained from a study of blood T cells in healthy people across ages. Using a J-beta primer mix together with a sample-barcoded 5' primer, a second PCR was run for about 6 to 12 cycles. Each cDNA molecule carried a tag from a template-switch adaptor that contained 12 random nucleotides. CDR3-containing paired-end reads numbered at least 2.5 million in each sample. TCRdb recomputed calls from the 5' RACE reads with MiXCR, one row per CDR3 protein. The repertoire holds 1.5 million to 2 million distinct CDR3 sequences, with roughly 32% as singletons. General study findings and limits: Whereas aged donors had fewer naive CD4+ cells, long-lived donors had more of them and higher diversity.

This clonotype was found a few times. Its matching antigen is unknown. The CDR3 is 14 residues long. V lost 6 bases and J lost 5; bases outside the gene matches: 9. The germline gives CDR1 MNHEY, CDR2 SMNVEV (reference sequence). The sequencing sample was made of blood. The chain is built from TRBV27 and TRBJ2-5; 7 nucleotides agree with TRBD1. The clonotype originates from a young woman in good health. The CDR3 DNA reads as TGTGCCAGCAGGACTACAGGGGTGTGGGAGACCCAGTACTTC. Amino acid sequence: CASRTTGVWETQYF.